The rows below give T cell receptor beta chains drawn from one sample of a study of T-cell reconstitution after alpha-beta-depleted transplantation in children. TCRdb fed the PCR reads into MiXCR, producing one record per CDR3 protein. Altogether a few hundred thousand distinct CDR3 sequences are present, over 9% being singletons, with the ten largest covering around 2.4%. Sequences were derived from PBMCs from the stem cell graft donor, sampled from the stem cell graft. These TCRs come from a human donor who donated a stem cell graft to a child with acute lymphoblastic leukemia. The CDR3 runs from the conserved cysteine through the conserved F or W. A D gene is named only where the DNA matches it firmly. A clone size is listed for some rows: how often the clone was seen (once, few, many), or a class if it is expanded.

j_gene	abundance	d_gene	v_gene	CDR3aa	CDR3nt
TRBJ2-3	.	.	TRBV5-1	CASSISPRAPADTQYF	TGCGCCAGCAGCATATCTCCCAGGGCACCCGCAGATACGCAGTATTTT
TRBJ1-1	.	.	TRBV30	CAWTISTEAFF	TGTGCCTGGACCATAAGCACTGAAGCTTTCTTT
TRBJ2-7	few	.	TRBV20-1	CSATRQAYRYEQYF	TGCAGTGCCACGCGACAGGCCTACCGCTACGAGCAGTACTTC
TRBJ2-3	.	.	TRBV5-6	CASSLGTQTSTDTQYF	TGTGCCAGCAGCTTGGGGACTCAAACTAGCACAGATACGCAGTATTTT
TRBJ2-5	many	TRBD2	TRBV20-1	CSAKLAEETQYF	TGCAGTGCCAAGCTAGCGGAAGAGACCCAGTACTTC
TRBJ1-4	many	.	TRBV27	CASSLSWGVEMTNEKLFF	TGTGCCAGCAGTTTATCTTGGGGCGTCGAAATGACTAATGAAAAACTGTTTTTT
TRBJ2-3	many	.	TRBV7-9	CASSQTDTQYF	TGTGCCAGCAGCCAAACAGATACGCAGTATTTT
TRBJ2-5	.	TRBD2	TRBV12-3/TRBV12-4	CASSSVGLAGVGGETQYF	TGTGCCAGCAGTTCGGTGGGGCTAGCGGGAGTCGGTGGAGAGACCCAGTACTTC
TRBJ2-3	.	.	TRBV7-2	CASSKDSSNTDTQYF	TGTGCCAGCAGCAAAGACTCCTCCAACACAGATACGCAGTATTTT
TRBJ2-7	few	TRBD2	TRBV5-1	CASSLEVAGVFWEQYF	TGCGCCAGCAGCTTGGAAGTAGCGGGAGTATTTTGGGAGCAGTACTTC
TRBJ2-4	many	.	TRBV9	CASSVGLGGQGNIQYF	TGTGCCAGCAGCGTAGGACTAGGGGGGCAAGGGAACATTCAGTACTTC
TRBJ1-2	few	TRBD1	TRBV7-9	CASSDFGQGRSAGYTF	TGTGCCAGCAGCGACTTCGGACAGGGGCGATCTGCTGGCTACACCTTC
TRBJ2-5	few	.	TRBV29-1	CSVGGQEGEETQYF	TGCAGCGTTGGCGGACAGGAGGGAGAGGAGACCCAGTACTTC
TRBJ2-2	.	.	TRBV7-2	CAGVSVSGELFF	TGTGCCGGAGTGTCGGTCAGCGGGGAGCTGTTTTTT
TRBJ2-7	few	TRBD1	TRBV29-1	CSIRAGGSYEQYF	TGCAGCATTAGGGCAGGGGGATCCTACGAGCAGTACTTC
TRBJ1-5	many	.	TRBV18	CASSPGQNQPQHF	TGTGCCAGCTCACCCGGACAGAACCAGCCCCAGCATTTT
TRBJ2-3	.	TRBD2	TRBV27	CASSLEGTRGRAAHTQYF	TGTGCCAGCAGTTTAGAGGGGACTCGCGGGAGGGCCGCCCATACGCAGTATTTT
TRBJ2-7	many	TRBD1	TRBV18	CASSPRQGYEQYF	TGTGCCAGCAGTCCACGACAGGGCTACGAGCAGTACTTC
TRBJ1-1	.	.	TRBV18	CASSTMNTEAFF	TGTGCCAGCTCAACAATGAACACTGAAGCTTTCTTT
TRBJ2-7	many	TRBD2	TRBV9	CASSVSGGPDEQYF	TGTGCCAGCAGCGTATCGGGAGGGCCCGACGAGCAGTACTTC
TRBJ2-1	.	.	TRBV24-1	CATSDMGRGYNEQFF	TGTGCCACCAGTGATATGGGACGGGGCTACAATGAGCAGTTCTTC
TRBJ2-7	few	TRBD2	TRBV7-9	CASSYAGLAGGREQYF	TGTGCCAGCAGCTACGCGGGACTAGCGGGAGGGCGTGAGCAGTACTTC
TRBJ2-3	.	.	TRBV7-4	CAKRKGVSVAQYF	TGTGCCAAAAGAAAAGGGGTTTCTGTGGCGCAGTATTTT
TRBJ2-1	many	.	TRBV5-1	CASSLGQVSYNEQFF	TGCGCCAGCAGCTTGGGACAGGTCTCCTACAATGAGCAGTTCTTC
TRBJ2-2	few	.	TRBV15	CATSPIMAEENTGELFF	TGTGCCACCAGCCCTATTATGGCGGAAGAGAACACCGGGGAGCTGTTTTTT
TRBJ2-7	.	.	TRBV4-3	CASSRGRGVGAYEQYF	TGCGCCAGCAGCCGAGGAAGGGGGGTTGGAGCCTACGAGCAGTACTTC
TRBJ2-1	few	.	TRBV5-1	CASSLRGPGPNNEQFF	TGCGCCAGCAGCTTGAGAGGTCCTGGACCAAACAATGAGCAGTTCTTC
TRBJ1-5	few	.	TRBV20-1	CSAVGTQVNQPQHF	TGCAGTGCGGTCGGGACGCAAGTAAATCAGCCCCAGCATTTT
TRBJ2-5	.	.	TRBV7-2	CASSSGRLETQYF	TGTGCCAGCAGCTCAGGACGGCTGGAGACCCAGTACTTC
TRBJ2-3	few	.	TRBV25-1	CASSEYKGAGTDTQYF	TGTGCCAGCAGTGAATATAAGGGAGCGGGCACAGATACGCAGTATTTT
TRBJ2-7	many	.	TRBV5-1	CASSRDSTGPYEQYF	TGCGCCAGCAGCCGGGACTCGACAGGCCCCTACGAGCAGTACTTC
TRBJ2-1	.	TRBD2	TRBV4-3	CASSLASGINEQFF	TGCGCCAGCAGCCTCGCTAGCGGGATCAATGAGCAGTTCTTC
TRBJ1-5	few	.	TRBV29-1	CSVQGCPTYQPQHF	TGCAGCGTCCAAGGGTGCCCAACCTATCAGCCCCAGCATTTT
TRBJ2-1	few	TRBD2	TRBV7-8	CASSLEIAGGIYNEQFF	TGTGCCAGCAGCTTAGAGATAGCGGGAGGGATATACAATGAGCAGTTCTTC
TRBJ1-5	many	.	TRBV7-9	CASSFTGRGNQPQHF	TGTGCCAGCAGCTTCACGGGCCGGGGCAATCAGCCCCAGCATTTT
TRBJ2-5	.	.	TRBV6-1	CASSPGTWEETQYF	TGTGCCAGCAGTCCAGGGACCTGGGAGGAGACCCAGTACTTC
TRBJ2-3	.	TRBD2	TRBV3-1	CAFSLMGGLASGKTDTQYF	TGTGCCTTCAGTTTAATGGGTGGTTTGGCTAGCGGGAAGACAGATACGCAGTATTTT
TRBJ2-5	many	TRBD2	TRBV29-1	CSVSGTSGILGETQYF	TGCAGCGTCTCCGGGACTAGCGGGATATTAGGAGAGACCCAGTACTTC
TRBJ2-7	few	TRBD2	TRBV6-5	CASSYFSSGDEQYF	TGTGCCAGCAGTTATTTTTCTAGCGGAGACGAGCAGTACTTC
TRBJ2-3	many	.	TRBV9	CASSVGKTTLSTDTQYF	TGTGCCAGCAGCGTAGGGAAGACAACACTCAGCACAGATACGCAGTATTTT